Each of the 28 T cell receptor beta chains below was sequenced from the same sample in a study of T cells in Graves' hyperthyroidism and ophthalmopathy. Amplification targeted TCR beta CDR3 regions from RNA transcripts. HTBI primers were the set used in a first-round RT-PCR of the TCR CDR3. MiXCR was run by TCRdb on the multiplex PCR reads, yielding one entry per CDR3 protein. The top ten clones hold 7% to 9% of a sample with 500,000 to 750,000 distinct CDR3 sequences, approximately 15% of them seen once. The sample was blood. All receptors come from a woman aged 18-29 years with Graves' ophthalmopathy.

This clonotype appeared many times. The V gene is TRBV28, the J gene TRBJ2-7, with 8 positions matching TRBD1. The trim removed 6 bases at V and 6 bases at J, leaving 4 bases unmatched. CDR1 is MDHEN and CDR2 is SYDVKM in the germline V gene. This CDR3 comprises 12 residues. CDR3: CASRTTGGEQYF. The CDR3 DNA reads TGTGCCAGCAGGACAACAGGGGGCGAGCAGTACTTC.

There are many counts of this clonotype. The V and J genes are TRBV29-1 and TRBJ2-7, with 11 bases that match TRBD1. The V segment lost 7 bases and the J segment 2 bases; nucleotides outside the gene matches: 7. Germline-derived CDR1 and CDR2 are SQVTM and ANQGSEA. This CDR3 is built from 14 residues. The CDR3 here is CSARTGGSPYEQYF. The CDR3 DNA is TGCAGCGCAAGGACAGGGGGCTCCCCCTACGAGCAGTACTTC.

The chain has TRBV29-1 and TRBJ1-4; tentative D call: TRBD1 (5 bases). Germline values: CDR1 SQVTM, CDR2 ANQGSEA. The V end was cut by 6 bases, the J end by 8 bases, with 19 bases between. This CDR3 region has 14 residues. The CDR3 nucleotides read TGCAGCGTCGAAAATAACTCTACAGGCGAAAAACTGTTTTTT. Amino acids: CSVENNSTGEKLFF.

This clonotype has more than one count but fewer than ten. The chain has TRBV25-1 and TRBJ2-5, with TRBD1 as a possible D gene (5 bases). The CDR3 is 15 residues long. From germline, CDR1 is MGHDK and CDR2 SYGVNS. V shed 2 bases and J shed 4 bases, with 14 bases lying between them. CDR3 sequence reads: CASSEAKGTGETQYF. The CDR3 DNA reads TGTGCCAGCAGTGAAGCGAAGGGAACAGGAGAGACCCAGTACTTC.

This clonotype was recorded at least ten times. The V gene is TRBV11-2, the J gene TRBJ2-7; 8 nucleotides align to TRBD2. This CDR3 spans 14 amino acids. From germline, CDR1 is SGHAT and CDR2 FQNNGV. V shed 4 bases, J shed 0 bases, and the junction held 2 bases outside the gene matches. CDR3 nucleotide sequence: TGTGCCAGCAGCTCGAGCGGGGGCTCCTACGAGCAGTACTTC. The encoded protein is CASSSSGGSYEQYF.

The chain carries TRBV19 and TRBJ1-6, with a weak D call TRBD1 (5 bases). The CDR3 contains 12 residues. Germline V CDR1 and CDR2: LNHDA, SQIVND (reference sequence). V was cut by 10 bases and J by 10 bases, with 14 bases left in between. In DNA, the CDR3 is TGTGCCACCAACAGCTGGGGGTCACCCCTCCACTTT. This codes for CATNSWGSPLHF.

This clonotype was recorded many times. CDR3 residues: CASNFVTGRNEQFF. The CDR3 DNA follows: TGTGCCAGCAATTTTGTGACAGGGAGGAATGAGCAGTTCTTC. V is TRBV12-3 or TRBV12-4 and J is TRBJ2-1; weak D call: TRBD1 (7 bases). The CDR3 is 14 amino acids. Trimming took off 7 bases at V and 7 bases at J, with 17 bases between the two ends.

The chain recombines TRBV28 with TRBJ2-1, with a tentative D call TRBD1 (7 bases). CDR1 and CDR2 (germline): MDHEN, SYDVKM. This CDR3 is built from 16 residues. The ends were cut back, 2 bases at V and 9 bases at J, with 20 bases in the middle. CDR3: CASSLGGSGGSGEQFF. The CDR3 DNA reads as TGTGCCAGCAGTTTAGGGGGGTCAGGGGGTAGCGGTGAGCAGTTCTTC.

This clonotype was seen ten or more times. The CDR3 DNA reads as TGTGCCAGTTCCCGGACAGGGCGCAATGAGCAGTTCTTC. Its translation is CASSRTGRNEQFF. The rearrangement uses TRBV6-1 and TRBJ2-1; 8 bases match TRBD1. There are 13 residues in the CDR3. Trimming at V came to 9 bases and at J to 6 bases, leaving 7 bases not matched to a gene. Germline V gene data show CDR1 as MNHNS and CDR2 as SASEGT.

This clonotype was found many times. V and J are TRBV28 and TRBJ2-1; 11 bases match TRBD2. The CDR3 is made up of 16 amino acids. V shed 5 bases, J shed 4 bases, and the junction held 7 bases outside the gene matches. The germline V gene encodes CDR1 MDHEN and CDR2 SYDVKM. The CDR3: CASSPRTSGPYNEQFF. The CDR3 DNA follows: TGTGCCAGCAGTCCGCGGACTAGCGGGCCGTACAATGAGCAGTTCTTC.

This chain's CDR3 is CSASAASIREQYF. As DNA, the CDR3 is TGCAGTGCTAGCGCGGCTAGCATCCGCGAGCAGTACTTC. V and J are TRBV20-1 and TRBJ2-7; D might be TRBD2 (5 bases). The CDR3 consists of 13 residues. Trimming shortened V by 3 bases and J by 6 bases, and 15 bases separated the two germline ends. Germline loops: CDR1 DFQATT, CDR2 SNEGSKA (reference sequence).

This clonotype was found many times. The chain joins TRBV20-1 to TRBJ1-1; 7 nucleotides align to TRBD1. Germline CDR1 DFQATT, CDR2 SNEGSKA (reference sequence). The V gene end was trimmed by 4 bases and the J gene end by 6 bases; junction bases not matched to a gene: 5. The length of the CDR3 is 12 residues. CDR3 region: CSATEGASEAFF. The DNA for the CDR3 is TGCAGTGCTACTGAGGGGGCCTCTGAAGCTTTCTTT.

This chain uses TRBV4-2 with TRBJ1-2; possibly TRBD1 for D (5 bases). Germline CDR1 is LGHNA and CDR2 is YNFKEQ. With 0 bases removed from V and 6 bases from J, the gap between germline ends came to 14 bases. CDR3 size: 15 residues. The chain's CDR3 is CASSQEGWQGNGYTF. The CDR3 DNA reads as TGTGCCAGCAGCCAAGAAGGCTGGCAGGGCAATGGCTACACCTTC.

This clonotype was picked up a small number of times. V gene TRBV7-9 combines with J gene TRBJ1-2; tentative D call: TRBD1 (5 bases). CDR1 is SEHNR and CDR2 is FQNEAQ in the germline V gene (reference sequence). The V end lost 5 bases, the J end lost 4 bases, and 17 bases lay between the germline ends. The CDR3 loop spans 15 amino acids. The CDR3 region is CASSRPIRGLYGYTF. The CDR3 DNA reads TGTGCCAGCAGCCGTCCGATACGGGGCCTCTATGGCTACACCTTC.

This clonotype occurred many times. The chain uses TRBV24-1 and TRBJ2-7; D perhaps matches TRBD2 (7 bases). This CDR3 comprises 14 residues. The V end lost 5 bases, the J end lost 2 bases, and 12 bases lay between the germline ends. Germline V CDR1 and CDR2: KGHDR, SFDVKD. The CDR3 DNA sequence: TGTGCCACCAGTGGACGGGGGGCCCCCTACGAGCAGTACTTC. Residues: CATSGRGAPYEQYF.

This clonotype was counted a single time. Since a much larger clone is just one base distant, this may be a read error. The chain joins TRBV27 to TRBJ2-7, with D tentatively TRBD2 (5 bases). The CDR3 runs to 13 residues. V was shortened by 7 bases and J by 7 bases, with 17 bases between the two germline ends. Germline loops: CDR1 MNHEY, CDR2 SMNVEV (reference sequence). Written as DNA, the CDR3 is TGTGCCAGCAATTCGGGCGGGCCGGGGGAGCAGTACTTC. It specifies CASNSGGPGEQYF.

The gene calls are TRBV7-2 and TRBJ2-1, with 7 bases lining up with TRBD2. Unmatched junction bases numbered 20, after V lost 5 bases and J lost 1 base. Germline V gene sequence: CDR1 SGHTA, CDR2 FQGNSA. The CDR3 consists of 20 residues. CDR3 DNA: TGTGCCAGCAGCCCTGGTTGGGCGGGAGAGCCGGGTGGGTCCTACAATGAGCAGTTCTTC. It translates to CASSPGWAGEPGGSYNEQFF.

This clonotype showed up just a few times. The rearrangement links TRBV5-6 to TRBJ1-1; D might be TRBD1 (6 bases). Germline V gene data show CDR1 as SGHDT and CDR2 as YYEEEE. The CDR3 sequence is 13 residues long. Trimming took off 1 base at V and 8 bases at J, with 12 bases between the two ends. The CDR3 region has the DNA TGTGCCAGCAGCTTGTGGATGGGGGCCGAAGCTTTCTTT. It translates to CASSLWMGAEAFF.

This clonotype was seen many times. V and J are TRBV5-1 and TRBJ2-7; D remains unclear. CDR1 and CDR2 (germline): SGHRS, YFSETQ. The V end was cut by 4 bases, the J end by 5 bases, with 16 bases between. The CDR3 contains 14 residues. The CDR3 here is CASSERAPSHEQYF. The CDR3 nucleotides are TGCGCCAGCAGCGAACGTGCTCCTTCCCACGAGCAGTACTTC.

At least ten counts were recorded for this clonotype. The chain has TRBV29-1 and TRBJ1-1; D is ambiguous. Deletions cut 5 bases from V and 1 base from J, with 11 bases between. The CDR3 has 13 amino acids. Per the germline V gene, CDR1 is SQVTM and CDR2 is ANQGSEA. The CDR3 DNA follows: TGCAGCGTTCGGAAACAGCAGAACACTGAAGCTTTCTTT. The encoded protein is CSVRKQQNTEAFF.

As for this clonotype: The junction differs from germline at one of its ends, possibly a read error. The chain links TRBV6-1 to TRBJ1-2; perhaps TRBD1 as D (5 bases). The germline V gene has CDR1 MNHNS and CDR2 SASEGT. The CDR3 has 18 residues. This chain's CDR3 is CASSQGPRGAKANYGYTF. The CDR3 nucleotides read TGCGCCAGCAGCCAAGGCCCCCGGGGCGCCAAGGCTAACTATGGCTACACCTTC.

This clonotype has a count of ten or more. In nucleotides, the CDR3 is TGTGCCAGCAGCGTGACAGGGGCTAGCAATCAGCCCCAGCATTTT. Its protein is CASSVTGASNQPQHF. V usage is TRBV6-1 and J usage is TRBJ1-5; TRBD1 matches 8 bases. The J segment lost 0 bases and the V segment lost 6 bases, leaving 4 bases of the junction unmatched. Germline values: CDR1 MNHNS, CDR2 SASEGT. This CDR3 is built from 15 residues.

This clonotype was seen many times. V gene TRBV5-1 combines with J gene TRBJ2-7; D uncertain. Trimming left V 1 base short and J 2 bases short, with 7 bases between. CDR3 size: 13 residues. CDR1 is SGHRS, CDR2 YFSETQ, per germline. The CDR3 DNA reads as TGCGCCAGCAGCTTGAACAGCGCCTACGAGCAGTACTTC. Its translation is CASSLNSAYEQYF.

This clonotype has at least ten counts. The chain links TRBV5-8 to TRBJ2-7; the D is unclear. This CDR3 contains 13 residues. Trimming removed 1 base from V and 6 bases from J, with 11 bases in between. In germline, CDR1 is SGHTS, CDR2 YDEGEE. This CDR3 reads CASSLNQVPEQYF. In DNA, the CDR3 is TGTGCCAGCAGCTTGAATCAGGTTCCCGAGCAGTACTTC.

There are many counts of this clonotype. This chain links TRBV7-8 with TRBJ2-1, with 10 nucleotides matching TRBD2. The CDR3 runs to 15 residues. The V and J ends lost 2 bases and 6 bases, in that order; junction bases with no gene match: 4. The germline CDR1 and CDR2 sequences are SGHVS and FQNEAQ. The CDR3 spells CASSLFRTSGNEQFF. Written as DNA, the CDR3 is TGTGCCAGCAGCTTATTCCGGACTAGCGGCAATGAGCAGTTCTTC.

This clonotype came up many times. The chain employs TRBV2 and TRBJ2-2, with D possibly being TRBD1 (5 bases). The CDR3 covers 13 residues. Germline V CDR1 and CDR2: SNHLY, FYNNEI. Trimming cost V 5 bases and J 4 bases, with 8 bases left between them. CDR3 protein: CASSFDSTGELFF. The CDR3 DNA follows: TGTGCCAGCAGTTTTGACAGCACCGGGGAGCTGTTTTTT.

This chain uses TRBV5-1 with TRBJ1-3, with a possible D match to TRBD1 (6 bases). Trimming cost V 5 bases and J 0 bases, with 21 bases left between them. The CDR3 is 18 residues long. The germline V gene has CDR1 SGHRS and CDR2 YFSETQ. The CDR3 spells CASSPGMWQGFSGNTIYF. DNA for the CDR3: TGCGCCAGCAGTCCCGGAATGTGGCAGGGGTTCTCTGGAAACACCATATATTTT.

This clonotype was found many times. V is TRBV12-3 or TRBV12-4 and J is TRBJ1-2; possibly TRBD1 for D (6 bases). The CDR3 contains 12 residues. Trimming shortened V by 10 bases and J by 8 bases, and 17 bases separated the two germline ends. This chain's CDR3 is CAILQGSYGYTF. CDR3 in DNA: TGTGCCATCCTACAGGGTTCCTACGGCTACACCTTC.